Presented here are 32 T cell receptor beta chains from one specimen sequenced in a study of CD8 T cells in ankylosing spondylitis. MiXCR, applied by TCRdb to the 5' RACE reads, yields one record per CDR3 protein. This table has about 250,000 distinct CDR3 sequences, about 24% appearing once. Sequenced sample: blood, either unsorted or a sorted T cell fraction (not recorded which). All receptors come from a male donor with ankylosing spondylitis or in good health (not recorded which).

This clonotype was observed many times. The gene calls are TRBV5-1 and TRBJ2-1; D gene ambiguous. The CDR3 is made up of 12 amino acids. V shed 5 bases and J shed 8 bases, with 11 bases lying between them. Germline CDR1 and CDR2: SGHRS and YFSETQ. CDR3 in amino acids: CASRMAGDEQFF. As DNA, the CDR3 is TGCGCCAGCAGGATGGCCGGCGATGAGCAGTTCTTC.

V gene TRBV6-5 combines with J gene TRBJ2-7, with TRBD2 matching over 7 bases. This CDR3 spans 15 amino acids. Unmatched junction bases numbered 8, after V lost 3 bases and J lost 3 bases. Germline V gives CDR1 MNHEY, CDR2 SVGAGI. CDR3 in DNA: TGTGCCAGCAGTTATTTCTCGGGAGGCTACTACGAGCAGTACTTC. Translating it yields CASSYFSGGYYEQYF.

The V call is TRBV12-3 or TRBV12-4, the J call TRBJ2-3; D gene unclear. Trimming removed 5 bases from V and 6 bases from J, with 21 bases in between. The CDR3 is made up of 16 amino acids. CDR3 sequence: CASSPLGSSPWDTQYF. The CDR3 nucleotides read TGTGCCAGCAGTCCCCTTGGATCAAGCCCGTGGGATACGCAGTATTTT.

This clonotype was counted at least ten times. The gene calls are TRBV9 and TRBJ2-5; tentatively, D is TRBD1 (6 bases). Trimming took 0 bases from V and 4 from J, leaving 7 bases between them. CDR3 length: 13 amino acids. Germline CDR1 is SGDLS and CDR2 is YYNGEE. DNA of the CDR3: TGTGCCAGCAGCGTAGGGGGGCGAGAGACCCAGTACTTC. This gives the protein CASSVGGRETQYF.

This chain connects TRBV20-1 to TRBJ2-5; D is perhaps TRBD2 (6 bases). The CDR3 spans 14 residues. Deletions cut 1 base from V and 5 bases from J, with 14 bases between. Germline lookup yields CDR1 DFQATT and CDR2 SNEGSKA (reference sequence). DNA for the CDR3: TGCAGTGCTAGAGTTAGCAGAGGAGGGGAGACCCAGTACTTC. Translating it yields CSARVSRGGETQYF.

The rearrangement uses TRBV6-1 and TRBJ2-3, with 8 bases aligning to TRBD2. With 5 bases clipped from V and 6 bases from J, the junction kept 7 bases outside the gene matches. Germline lookup yields CDR1 MNHNS and CDR2 SASEGT. The CDR3 sequence is 14 residues long. The DNA for the CDR3 is TGTGCCAGCAGTCCGAAGCGGGGGTGGGATACGCAGTATTTT. Protein product: CASSPKRGWDTQYF.

This clonotype was seen ten or more times. This rearrangement joins TRBV20-1 to TRBJ2-1; weak D call: TRBD1 (6 bases). The CDR3 contains 15 residues. Germline CDR1 and CDR2: DFQATT and SNEGSKA (reference sequence). The V end was cut by 6 bases, the J end by 4 bases, with 19 bases between. CDR3 sequence: CSAARDTRTYNEQFF. The DNA for the CDR3 is TGCAGTGCCGCGAGGGACACCCGAACGTACAATGAGCAGTTCTTC.

V is TRBV5-6 and J is TRBJ2-7; D may correspond to TRBD1 or TRBD2 (6 bases each). The CDR3 is made up of 14 amino acids. Germline V CDR1 and CDR2: SGHDT, YYEEEE. V dropped 0 bases and J dropped 4 bases, with 11 bases sitting between them. CDR3 region: CASSLVGAGYEQYF. CDR3 DNA sequence: TGTGCCAGCAGCTTGGTGGGGGCGGGATACGAGCAGTACTTC.

There are many counts of this clonotype. The genes are TRBV27 and TRBJ1-2; TRBD1 aligns across 10 bases. There are 15 residues in the CDR3. Per the germline V gene, CDR1 is MNHEY and CDR2 is SMNVEV (reference sequence). Unmatched junction bases numbered 11, after V lost 5 bases and J lost 8 bases. CDR3 nucleotide sequence: TGTGCCAGCAGTACCCTGGGACAGGGGCCAAGGGGCTACACCTTC. It yields the protein CASSTLGQGPRGYTF.

There are many counts of this clonotype. This sequence joins TRBV6-5 and TRBJ2-3; 7 bases map to TRBD2. The CDR3 has 14 residues. In germline, CDR1 is MNHEY, CDR2 SVGAGI. J gave up 2 bases and V 2 bases, and 1 base lay outside the gene matches. The CDR3 loop is CASSYREATDTQYF. Here the CDR3 DNA reads TGTGCCAGCAGTTACCGGGAGGCCACAGATACGCAGTATTTT.

This chain links TRBV20-1 with TRBJ2-3, with TRBD1 matching 9 bases. In germline, CDR1 is DFQATT, CDR2 SNEGSKA (reference sequence). The V and J ends lost 3 bases and 2 bases, in that order; junction bases with no gene match: 3. CDR3 length: 14 residues. The CDR3 DNA sequence: TGCAGTGCTAGCGGGACAGGGCTCACAGATACGCAGTATTTT. Translating gives CSASGTGLTDTQYF.

With regard to this clonotype: An end of the junction does not agree with germline; a read error may underlie this. Here the CDR3 reads CASSGGPQGTQYF. CDR3 DNA sequence: TGTGCCAGCAGCGGGGGACCTCAAGGGACCCAGTACTTC. The rearrangement links TRBV7-2 to TRBJ2-5; D assignment may be TRBD1 or TRBD2 (5 bases each). Germline loops: CDR1 SGHTA, CDR2 FQGNSA. There are 13 residues in the CDR3.

This sequence joins TRBV2 and TRBJ2-3; D possibly corresponds to TRBD2 (6 bases). Germline CDR1 is SNHLY and CDR2 is FYNNEI. This CDR3 has 11 amino acids. With 3 bases removed from V and 8 bases from J, the gap between germline ends came to 6 bases. The CDR3 loop is CASSEGGTQYF. The DNA of the CDR3 is TGTGCCAGCAGTGAGGGGGGTACGCAGTATTTT.

This clonotype has ten or more counts. The chain recombines TRBV28 with TRBJ2-5; D is unclear. Trimming took 2 bases from V and 5 from J, leaving 9 bases between them. Germline V gene lookup returns CDR1 MDHEN and CDR2 SYDVKM. The CDR3 is 13 amino acids. CDR3 loop: CASSLQALETQYF. The CDR3 DNA reads TGTGCCAGCAGTTTACAGGCCTTGGAGACCCAGTACTTC.

V and J are TRBV2 and TRBJ1-2; TRBD1 might be the D (6 bases). Germline CDR1 is SNHLY and CDR2 is FYNNEI. Trimming pared 7 bases from V and 4 bases from J, leaving 13 bases between. The CDR3 covers 13 residues. In DNA, the CDR3 is TGTGCCAGCACCGACAGGCCTTCCTATGGCTACACCTTC. This codes for CASTDRPSYGYTF.

The chain couples TRBV20-1 to TRBJ2-7, with TRBD2 identical over 11 bases. V was clipped by 6 bases and J by 6 bases; unmatched bases: 10. This CDR3 is built from 14 residues. The germline CDR1 and CDR2 sequences are DFQATT and SNEGSKA (reference sequence). The CDR3 spells CSAQTSGVQGEQYF. The CDR3 DNA reads as TGCAGTGCCCAGACTAGCGGGGTCCAAGGCGAGCAGTACTTC.

The gene calls are TRBV12-3 or TRBV12-4 and TRBJ2-7, with D unclear. The CDR3 is 13 residues long. The V end lost 1 base, the J end lost 5 bases, and 9 bases lay between the germline ends. The DNA of the CDR3 is TGTGCCAGCAGTTTAGTATGGAATCACGAGCAGTACTTC. It codes for CASSLVWNHEQYF.

This clonotype was observed a handful of times. The CDR3 DNA is TGTGCCAGCAGCAGGATTAGGGGGGCCCTGAGGGACACTGAAGCTTTCTTT. This encodes CASSRIRGALRDTEAFF. The chain is built from TRBV3-1 and TRBJ1-1; weak D call: TRBD1 (6 bases). The V end lost 5 bases, the J end lost 3 bases, and 22 bases lay between the germline ends. Germline lookup yields CDR1 LGHDT and CDR2 YNNKEL (reference sequence). The CDR3 runs to 17 residues.

At least ten counts were recorded for this clonotype. The chain carries TRBV4-1 and TRBJ2-1, with 13 nucleotides matching TRBD2. V shed 1 base and J 10 bases; nucleotides not matched to a gene: 7. Germline-derived CDR1 and CDR2 are MGHRA and YSYEKL. This CDR3 is built from 16 residues. The CDR3 protein is CASSQARTSGGGEQFF. CDR3 DNA: TGCGCCAGCAGCCAAGCTAGGACTAGCGGGGGAGGAGAGCAGTTCTTC.

This chain connects TRBV6-1 to TRBJ1-4, with a tentative D call TRBD1 (5 bases). V was clipped by 7 bases and J by 3 bases, with 12 bases between them. This CDR3 has 14 amino acids. Germline values: CDR1 MNHNS, CDR2 SASEGT. Written as DNA, the CDR3 is TGTGCCAGCAAACAGGATAGAGCTAATGAAAAACTGTTTTTT. It is translated as CASKQDRANEKLFF.

There are many counts of this clonotype. The rearrangement links TRBV20-1 to TRBJ2-7; 11 nucleotides match TRBD2. The V gene's germline CDR1 is DFQATT and CDR2 SNEGSKA (reference sequence). The CDR3 has 13 amino acids. For the CDR3, the DNA is TGCAGAATAGCGGGGGGGCCGTCTGGCGAGCAGTACTTC. It is translated as CRIAGGPSGEQYF.

The chain couples TRBV2 to TRBJ2-2; D remains unclear. Germline V CDR1 and CDR2: SNHLY, FYNNEI. The CDR3 is 14 residues long. V lost 2 bases, J lost 3 bases, and 7 bases lay in between. As DNA, the CDR3 is TGTGCCAGCAGTGAAAGGTTGGACACCGGGGAGCTGTTTTTT. Amino acid sequence: CASSERLDTGELFF.

The chain couples TRBV5-1 to TRBJ1-1, with D perhaps TRBD1 (6 bases). The germline V gene encodes CDR1 SGHRS and CDR2 YFSETQ. The CDR3 has 15 amino acids. V lost 0 bases and J lost 4, with 13 bases in between. The CDR3 nucleotides are TGCGCCAGCAGCTTGGGCGCAGGGGTGGGCACTGAAGCTTTCTTT. Residues: CASSLGAGVGTEAFF. The full variable domain, rest sourced from reference TRBV5-1 and TRBJ1-1, is KAGVTQTPRYLIKTRGQQVTLSCSPISGHRSVSWYQQTPGQGLQFLFEYFSETQRNKGNFPGRFSGRQFSNSRSEMNVSTLELGDSALYLCASSLGAGVGTEAFFGQGTRLTVV.

This clonotype was recorded at least ten times. This chain links TRBV28 with TRBJ1-2; 12 bases are shared with TRBD1. The CDR3 consists of 15 residues. The ends lost 6 bases at V and 4 bases at J; junction bases unmatched: 6. Germline V gene sequence: CDR1 MDHEN, CDR2 SYDVKM. The CDR3 DNA reads TGTGCCAGCAGCTCCGGGACAGGGGGCGGCTATGGCTACACCTTC. Its translation is CASSSGTGGGYGYTF.

This clonotype was picked up many times. This chain links TRBV4-1 with TRBJ1-2; 10 bases match TRBD1. CDR3 length equals 20 residues. Per the germline V gene, CDR1 is MGHRA and CDR2 is YSYEKL. Losses at the gene ends were 3 bases for V and 0 bases for J; bases not matched to a gene: 16. This CDR3 reads CASSQFGTPGQGQTNYGYTF. CDR3 nucleotides: TGCGCCAGCAGCCAGTTCGGGACACCGGGACAGGGGCAAACTAACTATGGCTACACCTTC.

The rearrangement uses TRBV20-1 and TRBJ1-2; 7 nucleotides line up with TRBD1. V lost 8 bases to trimming and J lost 2 bases; unmatched junction nucleotides: 11. CDR3 size: 14 residues. Germline values: CDR1 DFQATT, CDR2 SNEGSKA (reference sequence). The CDR3 coding sequence is TGCAGTACCCCAGGACAGGATCTAAACTATGGCTACACCTTC. The encoded protein is CSTPGQDLNYGYTF.

The chain joins TRBV6-5 to TRBJ2-5; TRBD1 matches 7 bases. This CDR3 contains 14 residues. Trimming at V came to 0 bases and at J to 9 bases, leaving 7 bases not matched to a gene. CDR1 and CDR2 (germline): MNHEY, SVGAGI. The CDR3 sequence: CASSYSSFQGAQYF. The CDR3 coding sequence is TGTGCCAGCAGTTACTCGAGTTTTCAGGGGGCCCAGTACTTC.

This clonotype has more than one count but fewer than ten. The chain couples TRBV12-3 or TRBV12-4 to TRBJ2-1, with 8 bases aligning to TRBD1. CDR3 length equals 15 residues. V was pared by 3 bases and J by 6 bases, with 7 bases of the junction left unmatched. The CDR3 DNA is TGTGCCAGCAGTTTTATAGGACAGGGCATCAATGAGCAGTTCTTC. Amino acids: CASSFIGQGINEQFF.

The genes are TRBV29-1 and TRBJ2-7; D possibly uses TRBD1 or TRBD2 (5 bases each). The CDR3 loop spans 13 amino acids. Trimming pared 4 bases from V and 7 bases from J, leaving 17 bases between. Germline lookup yields CDR1 SQVTM and CDR2 ANQGSEA. The CDR3 nucleotides are TGCAGCGTTGGCCCCCGCTTGGGGGTTGAGCAGTACTTC. Its translation: CSVGPRLGVEQYF.

The chain couples TRBV6-1 to TRBJ2-7; maybe TRBD2 (5 bases). This CDR3 has 13 amino acids. With 0 bases removed from V and 3 bases from J, the gap between germline ends came to 6 bases. CDR1 MNHNS and CDR2 SASEGT come from the germline V gene. As DNA, the CDR3 is TGTGCCAGCAGTGAAGCTGAGGGCTACGAGCAGTACTTC. It encodes CASSEAEGYEQYF.

Only a few counts were recorded for this clonotype. The V gene is TRBV10-3, the J gene TRBJ2-1; 14 bases are shared with TRBD2. The germline V gene has CDR1 ENHRY and CDR2 SYGVKD. The CDR3 contains 17 residues. Unmatched junction bases numbered 6, after V lost 6 bases and J lost 2 bases. CDR3 residues: CAISEGTSGGPYNEQFF. CDR3 sequence (DNA): TGTGCCATCAGCGAAGGGACTAGCGGGGGACCCTACAATGAGCAGTTCTTC.

The rearrangement uses TRBV12-3 or TRBV12-4 and TRBJ2-7; maybe TRBD2 (6 bases). V lost 4 bases and J lost 3, with 13 bases in between. This CDR3 is 14 amino acids long. CDR3 sequence (DNA): TGTGCCAGCAGTTCCGAGCCGGACTACTACGAGCAGTACTTC. Its protein product is CASSSEPDYYEQYF.